In this sample, the clone carrying this TCR beta chain turned up a few times. One end of the junction is discordant with germline, which a read error may explain. The CDR3 loop spans 14 amino acids. Per germline, CDR1 SGHRS and CDR2 YFSETQ. This specimen belongs to a study of regulatory T cells in long-lasting Graves disease. HTBI primers from iRepertoire and Arm-PCR of CDR3 regions yielded the TCR beta libraries. TCRdb ran MiXCR on the multiplex PCR reads and lists one entry per CDR3 protein. The sample has hundreds of thousands of distinct CDR3 sequences; approximately 15% are singletons. Time point specified: newly diagnosed GD, antithyroid drugs for less than 3 months. TCR sequences were obtained from RNA taken from PBMCs. The same sample was also used in a study of T cells in Graves' hyperthyroidism and ophthalmopathy. That source adds: Subjects aged 18 to 65 presented with newly diagnosed hyperthyroidism of less than 2 months' duration.

The V and J genes are TRBV5-1 and TRBJ2-5, with a possible D match to TRBD2 (5 bases). This TCR was recovered from a woman between 25 and 40 years old with Graves disease. This specimen was peripheral blood mononuclear cells (PBMCs), taken at new diagnosis, from a patient treated with antithyroid drugs. The CDR3 loop reads CASSLEAVQETQYF. CDR3 bases: TGTGCCAGCAGCTTAGAAGCGGTCCAAGAGACCCAGTACTTC.